This entry concerns a single TCR beta chain. The antigen it binds to is not known. No qualities accompany the bases; no much larger clone lies one base away. This sample was included in a study of T cell responses to AZD1222 COVID-19 vaccine (dated by TCRdb to about 2021). Some background on the complete study: AZD1222 recipients given second doses at about 4 weeks or at about 12 weeks were pooled, since spike-specific TCR depth and breadth were not found to differ between the two schedules. TCR sequencing covered about 230 trial participants: 207 given two doses of AZD1222 and 26 given two doses of MenACWY control vaccine. Trial participants were enrolled by age into subgroups of 18-55, 56-69 and 70-plus years, and roughly 150, 30 and 60 TCR-sequenced participants, respectively, were included in these subgroups. Beyond this particular receptor, the publication reports: A significant rise in spike-specific TCR breadth and depth was observed after two AZD1222 doses relative to day 0 and relative to MenACWY recipients. Participants were mostly white British, with more females than males. The authors suggested clonal diversity may have been underestimated. Because no day 14 peak-response samples were available, the repertoires could be characterized only after the peak T cell response. Conclusions about previously exposed vaccinees are limited, since just five or six AZD1222 recipients were seropositive for SARS-CoV-2 at baseline. The vaccine-associated CD4 TCRs covered the entire spike protein, and the dominant responses fell in regions 160-218 and 743-854. Reportedly, almost half of the unique spike-specific TCRs recognized epitopes lying outside the regions that are mutated in the B.1.351 and B.1.1.7 variants. The 56-69-year group was small, and its depth increase did not reach significance, likely because of low power.

The CDR3 regions of human TCRbeta chains were subjected to immunosequencing. Turning to the authors' computational methods: Repertoire TCRs were checked for matches against a reference library of SARS-CoV-2-specific TCRs that had been generated using the MIRA antigen-specificity platform. Breadth meant the fraction of unique TCRs that were SARS-CoV-2-associated, whereas depth meant the fraction of total T cells that were SARS-CoV-2-associated. Using the MIRA data, every spike-specific TCR was mapped to the spike region that the TCR reacted to and assigned to either a CD4 or a CD8 class. Log10-transformed breadth and depth values were compared by one-way ANOVA with Sidak's multiple comparisons tests. TCRdb limited this immuneACCESS table to in-frame rearrangements with V and J called. A share of clones is missing; checked studies link under half to unresolved V genes, and the rest is unexplained. V, J and clone size are those of that table, while D and trimming were read from the DNA. Recorded for this sample are more than 95,000 clones; around 89% of them occurred a single time. Jointly, the top ten make up 18% of the sample.

Explained via the paper, the time point label denotes: baseline before first vaccination. The vaccinee samples were drawn from two UK trials, COV001 and COV002, one of which was a single-blind randomized controlled phase 2/3 trial testing AZD1222 (ChAdOx1 nCoV-19) in healthy adults. For TCRbeta chain sequencing, PBMC samples from trial participants were taken at day 0 and at day 28 after the second dose. From a lookup of the germline V gene, CDR1 and CDR2 are SGHTA and FQGTGA. The CDR3 measures 13 amino acids from cysteine to phenylalanine. The DNA shown is the 39-base CDR3, in frame from base 1. The trim is 5 bases for V and 0 bases for J, with a gap of 8 bases between the germline ends.

The source was peripheral blood, collected on day 0 of AZD1222 vaccination. This clonotype was sampled from an adult in good health. The chain links TRBV7-3 with TRBJ2-7; matching of 6 bases hints at TRBD1 as the D gene. The nucleotide sequence is TGTGCCAGCAGCCACAGGGCCTCCTACGAGCAGTACTTC. It encodes CASSHRASYEQYF.